This entry is about one T cell receptor beta chain. What this receptor recognizes is not known. There are no base qualities to consult, and no much larger clone falls within one base. Spanning cysteine to phenylalanine, the CDR3 consists of 14 amino acids. CDR3 DNA is the only sequence kept; it has 42 bases, read in frame from the first base. CDR1 and CDR2 (SEHNR, FQNEAQ) derive from the germline V gene (reference sequence). The V and J ends are trimmed by 5 bases and 2 bases, leaving 13 bases between them. This record comes from a study of T cells in Graves' hyperthyroidism and ophthalmopathy (dated 2019 in TCRdb). Study-wide context: Peripheral blood samples were taken at the time of initial diagnosis, prior to any treatment. The approximately 100 discovery patients were randomly split 7:3 into training and test sets. To identify distinguishing TCR V-J signatures, a discovery cohort of 95 to 100 patients was used, comprising roughly 45 with Graves' ophthalmopathy and about 59 with stable Graves' hyperthyroidism. According to the paper, TCR Vbeta CDR3 sequencing was carried out on some 140 peripheral blood samples, which came from under 50 ophthalmopathy, 80 or so hyperthyroidism and about 17 progressor patients. Whether ophthalmopathy could be predicted prospectively was tested in an independent validation cohort made up of about 20 hyperthyroidism patients plus 17 patients who later progressed to ophthalmopathy. After blood sampling, hyperthyroidism patients were treated with methimazole at a starting dose of 30 mg daily, and ophthalmopathy patients were treated with high-dose intravenous methylprednisolone. In addition, the study compared T-cell repertoires in thyroid tissue and in blood from a handful of Graves' hyperthyroidism patients.

The TCR beta CDR3 regions were amplified from RNA transcripts. For the first round of RT-PCR on the TCR CDR3, the HTBI primer set was used together with the Qiagen OneStep RT-PCR kit. A second multiplex PCR round built the libraries, followed by size selection and purification. Sequencing of the libraries was done on an Illumina HiSeq2000 using paired-end 100 bp reads. From the authors' description of their analysis: Raw data were processed with SOAPnuke, discarding reads with adapters, uncalled bases, mean Phred below 15, or no exact constant-primer or identifier match. COPE v1.2.5 was used to merge the high-quality paired reads, and each unique nucleotide sequence was defined as a clonotype. MiTCR v1.1 was used to align clonotypes to the IMGT TRBV, TRBD and TRBJ reference segments. Only V-J combinations with frequency above 0.0001, covering roughly 99% of repertoires, were analysed. A TCS score was defined as the ratio between F50 (clonal expansion) and ExV (chaos), using BLOSUM62-based TCRdist between CDR3 peptides within each V-J. Welch's t-statistics and random forest reduced roughly 540 V-J features to roughly 13, which were used in a naive Bayes classifier (R e1071). TCRdb itself trimmed the public reads at Q25 with fastp, ran MiXCR and retained productive beta chains. Each record represents a unique CDR3 protein, reported with the most common genes and DNA among its rows. None of the V and J calls come from the authors' own analysis; TCRdb made them. This sample has about half a million distinct CDR3 sequences in its table, and under 25% of those were observed once. In total, the top ten clones hold around 27% of the sample.

Stable Graves' hyperthyroidism was defined as the absence of progression to ophthalmopathy over 18 months of follow-up. Hyperthyroidism patients were newly diagnosed, had a disease duration of under 2 months, and were aged 18 to 65 years. Any patient with an uncontrolled infection, another autoimmune disease, pregnancy or lactation was excluded. Diagnoses were established on the basis of clinical symptoms, serum thyroxine and TRAb, thyroid ultrasound, and orbital computed tomography. Ficoll-Paque density gradient centrifugation was used to isolate PBMCs from 9.5 to 10 ml of fresh peripheral blood. Total RNA was extracted with Trizol reagent, and quality was checked on an Agilent 2100 Bioanalyzer. The research as a whole found: A model built on a 13 V-J signature distinguished ophthalmopathy from stable hyperthyroidism, reaching 87.88% sensitivity and about 81% specificity in cross-validation and 80%/75% in testing. Most expanded thyroid clonotypes (frequency above 0.001) were also found in blood, which suggests that blood repertoires may mirror thyroid immune responses. Sample size was not statistically predetermined, and investigators were not blinded to group allocation. In validation, progression to ophthalmopathy was predicted by the model with almost 71% sensitivity and about 72% specificity, a median of about 6 months before onset.

The clonotype was recovered from a man younger than 35 with Graves' hyperthyroidism. Sequencing was done on a sample of blood. The chain was built from TRBV7-9 and TRBJ2-7; no D gene can be assigned with confidence. CDR3 region: CASSPRAPPYEQYF. The nucleotide sequence reads as follows: TGTGCCAGCAGCCCCCGGGCCCCTCCCTACGAGCAGTACTTC.